A selection of T cell receptor beta chains follows, all from one sample in a study of long-term antiretroviral therapy in people with HIV. Repertoires were generated with immunoSEQ multiplex PCR, while TCRdb's copy carries only in-frame clones and drops some. The table lists roughly 20,000 clones, approximately 90% of them singletons, with roughly 4% in the top ten. Sequenced here: unsorted PBMCs, sampled 2.3 years after starting antiretroviral therapy. The receptors here all came from a man in his sixties with HIV. Each CDR3 is given with its conserved first and last residue. The order of the fields is clone size, V gene, D gene, J gene, CDR3 protein, CDR3 DNA. The D gene is left open where the match is weak. Rows give clone size only sometimes, using once, few, many, or a class for an expanded clone.

NA	TRBV10-2	TRBD1	TRBJ2-1	CASRDRARSYNEQFF	TGCGCCAGCAGGGACAGGGCTCGCTCCTACAATGAGCAGTTCTTC
NA	TRBV19	TRBD1	TRBJ1-4	CASSPQGAGKLFF	TGTGCCAGTAGTCCCCAGGGGGCTGGTAAACTGTTTTTT
NA	TRBV5-4	NA	TRBJ2-3	CASSLGVPTTDTQYF	TGTGCCAGCAGCTTGGGGGTTCCTACCACAGATACGCAGTATTTT
few	TRBV7-9	NA	TRBJ1-2	CASSLVDYGYTF	TGTGCCAGCAGCTTGGTGGACTATGGCTACACCTTC
NA	TRBV20-1	NA	TRBJ2-1	CSASYNEQFF	TGCAGTGCTAGTTACAATGAGCAGTTCTTC
NA	TRBV6-5	TRBD1	TRBJ1-1	CASSRPRTGSGEAFF	TGTGCCAGCAGTCGACCGCGGACAGGTTCGGGTGAAGCTTTCTTT
NA	TRBV7-2	NA	TRBJ2-1	CASSFRGTYNEQFF	TGTGCCAGCAGCTTTCGGGGGACCTACAATGAGCAGTTCTTC
NA	TRBV2	NA	TRBJ2-1	CASNRISYNEQFF	TGTGCCAGCAATAGAATCTCCTACAATGAGCAGTTCTTC
once	TRBV19	NA	TRBJ2-5	CASNQMGETQYF	TGTGCCAGTAACCAAATGGGAGAGACCCAGTACTTC
NA	TRBV9	TRBD2	TRBJ2-7	CASSQGTSGDRYEQYF	TGTGCCAGCAGCCAAGGGACTAGCGGGGACCGGTACGAGCAGTACTTC
NA	TRBV29-1	NA	TRBJ1-4	CSVAGSTNEKLFF	TGCAGCGTAGCAGGGTCAACTAATGAAAAACTGTTTTTT
NA	TRBV4-1	TRBD1	TRBJ2-7	CASSQGPGQGTYEQYF	TGCGCCAGCAGCCAGGGACCGGGACAGGGGACCTACGAGCAGTACTTC
NA	TRBV28	NA	TRBJ1-2	CASSFVSPRRPTF	TGTGCCAGCAGTTTCGTCAGCCCACGTCGTCCCACCTTC
NA	TRBV11-2	NA	TRBJ1-4	CASRGAGTEKLFF	TGTGCCAGTCGGGGCGCGGGGACGGAAAAACTGTTTTTT
NA	TRBV28	NA	TRBJ2-7	CASSLYRDYEQYF	TGTGCCAGCAGTTTATATAGGGACTACGAGCAGTACTTC
NA	TRBV2	NA	TRBJ2-5	CASSVSGQTWETQYF	TGTGCCAGCAGTGTGTCAGGACAGACGTGGGAGACCCAGTACTTC
NA	TRBV29-1	TRBD2	TRBJ2-1	CSVSGKFDNEQFF	TGCAGCGTTAGCGGGAAATTCGACAATGAGCAGTTCTTC
NA	TRBV7-2	NA	TRBJ1-2	CASSLYWGDYGYTF	TGTGCCAGCAGCTTATACTGGGGAGACTATGGCTACACCTTC
NA	TRBV18	NA	TRBJ2-1	CASSPNPPALYNEQFF	TGTGCCAGCTCACCAAACCCTCCAGCGCTCTACAATGAGCAGTTCTTC
NA	TRBV27	TRBD2	TRBJ2-6	CASTGLAAGANVLTF	TGTGCCAGCACCGGACTAGCTGCTGGGGCCAACGTCCTGACTTTC
NA	TRBV6-5	TRBD2	TRBJ2-7	CASRVGLAAYEQYF	TGTGCCAGCAGGGTAGGACTAGCGGCCTACGAGCAGTACTTC
NA	TRBV6-5	NA	TRBJ1-5	CASSMTSNQPQHF	TGTGCCAGCAGTATGACCAGCAATCAGCCCCAGCATTTT
NA	TRBV7-9	TRBD1	TRBJ2-5	CASSPGQGAGETQYF	TGTGCCAGCAGCCCCGGACAGGGGGCCGGAGAGACCCAGTACTTC
NA	TRBV4-2	NA	TRBJ2-2	CASSQDNRNTGELFF	TGTGCCAGCAGCCAAGATAATAGGAACACCGGGGAGCTGTTTTTT
NA	TRBV5-1	TRBD1	TRBJ2-5	CASSLTGQGAMETQYF	TGCGCCAGCAGCTTGACCGGACAGGGGGCAATGGAGACCCAGTACTTC
NA	TRBV5-6	NA	TRBJ1-5	CASSLGSNQPQHF	TGTGCCAGCAGCTTAGGGAGCAATCAGCCCCAGCATTTT
NA	TRBV5-1	TRBD2	TRBJ2-3	CASRSLAGVEDTQYF	TGCGCCAGCAGATCTCTAGCGGGGGTTGAAGATACGCAGTATTTT
NA	TRBV7-2	NA	TRBJ1-2	CASSLDADSPYGYTF	TGTGCCAGCAGCTTAGACGCAGACTCCCCATATGGCTACACCTTC
once	TRBV5-1	NA	TRBJ1-5	CASSGGEADGQPQHF	TGCGCCAGCAGCGGAGGGGAGGCGGATGGTCAGCCCCAGCATTTT
NA	TRBV27	NA	TRBJ1-2	CASKELDAPGTPNYGYTF	TGTGCCAGCAAGGAATTAGACGCTCCCGGGACACCTAACTATGGCTACACCTTC
NA	TRBV10-1	TRBD2	TRBJ2-7	CASSEFLREGLPYEQYF	TGCGCCAGCAGTGAGTTTCTGCGGGAGGGCCTCCCCTACGAGCAGTACTTC
NA	TRBV21-1	NA	TRBJ1-1	CAVPRRGTEAFF	TGTGCCGTCCCACGGAGGGGCACTGAAGCTTTCTTT
NA	TRBV9	TRBD2	TRBJ2-1	CASSSGLAGGIYNEQFF	TGTGCCAGCAGCTCGGGACTAGCGGGAGGCATATACAATGAGCAGTTCTTC
NA	TRBV7-9	NA	TRBJ1-2	CASSFSERVGYTF	TGTGCCAGCAGTTTTAGCGAAAGGGTTGGCTACACCTTC